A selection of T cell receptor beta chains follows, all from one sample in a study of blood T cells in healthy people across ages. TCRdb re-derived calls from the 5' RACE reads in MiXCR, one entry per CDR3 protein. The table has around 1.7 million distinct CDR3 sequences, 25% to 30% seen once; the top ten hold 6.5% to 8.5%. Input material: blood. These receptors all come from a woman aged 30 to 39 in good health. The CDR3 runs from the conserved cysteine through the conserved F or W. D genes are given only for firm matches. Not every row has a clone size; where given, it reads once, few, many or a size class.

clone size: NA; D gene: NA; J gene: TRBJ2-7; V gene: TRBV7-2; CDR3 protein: CASSASGAGGHEQYF
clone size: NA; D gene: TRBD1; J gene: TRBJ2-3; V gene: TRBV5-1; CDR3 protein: CASCHGDRGTDTQYF
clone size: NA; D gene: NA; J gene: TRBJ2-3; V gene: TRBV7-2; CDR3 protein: CASSAGPYQDTQYF
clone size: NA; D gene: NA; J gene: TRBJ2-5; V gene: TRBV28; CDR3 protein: CASTSPTARQETQYF
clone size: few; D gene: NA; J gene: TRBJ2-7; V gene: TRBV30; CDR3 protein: CAWSGLSGPMWSYEQYF
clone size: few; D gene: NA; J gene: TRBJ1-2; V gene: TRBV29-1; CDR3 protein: CSVAPLLGRDNYGYTF
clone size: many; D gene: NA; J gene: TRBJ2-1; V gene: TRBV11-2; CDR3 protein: CASSSSLKGGNEQFF
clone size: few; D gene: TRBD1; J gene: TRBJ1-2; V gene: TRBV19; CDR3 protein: CASKTGTAGYTF
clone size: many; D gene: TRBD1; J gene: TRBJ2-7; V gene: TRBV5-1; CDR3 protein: CASSFGDRDSYEQYF
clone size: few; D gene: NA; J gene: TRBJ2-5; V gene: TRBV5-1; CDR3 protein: CASLGPGKTQYF
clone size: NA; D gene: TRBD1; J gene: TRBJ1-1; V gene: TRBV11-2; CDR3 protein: CASSLGRGLMNTEAFF
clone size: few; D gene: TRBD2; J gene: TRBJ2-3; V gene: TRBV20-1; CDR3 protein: CSATGLAPDTQYF
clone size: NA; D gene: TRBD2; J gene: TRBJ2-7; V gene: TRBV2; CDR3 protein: CASRDRRLAGSYEQYF
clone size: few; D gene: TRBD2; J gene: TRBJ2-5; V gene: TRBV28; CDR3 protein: CASSSSPFLAGGGETQYF
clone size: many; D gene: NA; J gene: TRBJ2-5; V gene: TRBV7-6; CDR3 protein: CASSSQSGDETQYF
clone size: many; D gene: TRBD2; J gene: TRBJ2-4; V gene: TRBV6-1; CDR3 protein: CASNPVAGGQDIQYF
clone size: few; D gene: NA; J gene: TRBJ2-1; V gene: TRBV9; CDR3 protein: CASSAAEGESFYNEQFF
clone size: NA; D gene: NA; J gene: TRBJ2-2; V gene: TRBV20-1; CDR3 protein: CSARSSNTGELFF
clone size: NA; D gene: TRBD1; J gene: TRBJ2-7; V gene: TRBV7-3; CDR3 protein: CASSTTGGDEQYF
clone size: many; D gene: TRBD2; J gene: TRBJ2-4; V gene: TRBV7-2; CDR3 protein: CASSLDAGAGNIQYF
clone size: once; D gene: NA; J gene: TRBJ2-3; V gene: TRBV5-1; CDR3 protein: CASSLDMESQYF
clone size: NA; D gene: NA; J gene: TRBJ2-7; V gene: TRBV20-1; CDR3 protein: CSARDRRQLEYEQYF
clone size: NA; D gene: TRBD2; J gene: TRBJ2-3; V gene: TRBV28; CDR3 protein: CASSSETPRLAGDTDKQYF
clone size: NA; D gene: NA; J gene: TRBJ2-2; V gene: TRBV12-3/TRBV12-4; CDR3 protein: CASSLHDGAGERFF
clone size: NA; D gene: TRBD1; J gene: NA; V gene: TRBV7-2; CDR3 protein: CASSSQGAGTQFF
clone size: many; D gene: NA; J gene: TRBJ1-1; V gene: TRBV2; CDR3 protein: CASRQGTEAFF
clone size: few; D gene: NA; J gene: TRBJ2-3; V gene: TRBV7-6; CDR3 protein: CASSLEVEGVTDTQYF
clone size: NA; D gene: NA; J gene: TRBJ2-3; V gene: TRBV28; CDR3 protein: CASSALVGGQRDTQYF